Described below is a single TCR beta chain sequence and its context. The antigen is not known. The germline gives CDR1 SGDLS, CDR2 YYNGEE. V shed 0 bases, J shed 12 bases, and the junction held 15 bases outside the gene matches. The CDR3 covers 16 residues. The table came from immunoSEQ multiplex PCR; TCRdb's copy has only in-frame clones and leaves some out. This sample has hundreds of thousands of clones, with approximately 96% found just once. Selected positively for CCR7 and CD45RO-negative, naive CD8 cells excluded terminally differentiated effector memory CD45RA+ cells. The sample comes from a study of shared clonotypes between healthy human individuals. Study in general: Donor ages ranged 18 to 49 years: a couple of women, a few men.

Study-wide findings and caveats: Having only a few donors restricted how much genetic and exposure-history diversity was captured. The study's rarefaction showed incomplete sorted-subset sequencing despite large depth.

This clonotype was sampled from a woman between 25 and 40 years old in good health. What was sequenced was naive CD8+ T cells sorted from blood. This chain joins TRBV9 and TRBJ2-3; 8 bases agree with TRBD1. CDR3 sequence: CASSVVDRVQGSLQYF. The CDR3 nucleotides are TGTGCCAGCAGCGTAGTGGACAGGGTTCAGGGTTCTCTCCAGTATTTT.